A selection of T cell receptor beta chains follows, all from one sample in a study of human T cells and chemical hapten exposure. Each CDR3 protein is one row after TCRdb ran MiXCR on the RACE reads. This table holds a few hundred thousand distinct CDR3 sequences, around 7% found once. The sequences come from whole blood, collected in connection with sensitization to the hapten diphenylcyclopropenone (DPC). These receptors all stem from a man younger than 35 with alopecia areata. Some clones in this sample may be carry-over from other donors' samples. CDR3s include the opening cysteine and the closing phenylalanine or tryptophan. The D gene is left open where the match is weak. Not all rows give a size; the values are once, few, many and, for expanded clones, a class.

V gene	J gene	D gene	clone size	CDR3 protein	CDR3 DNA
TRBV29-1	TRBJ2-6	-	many	CSVKPDRTGANVLTF	TGCAGCGTCAAACCCGACAGAACTGGGGCCAACGTCCTGACTTTC
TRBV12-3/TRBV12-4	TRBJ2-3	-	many	CASSFLTTSTDTQYF	TGTGCCAGCAGTTTCCTTACGACCAGCACAGATACGCAGTATTTT
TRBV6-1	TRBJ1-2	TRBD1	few	CASSVTGDYGYTF	TGTGCCAGCAGTGTAACAGGGGACTATGGCTACACCTTC
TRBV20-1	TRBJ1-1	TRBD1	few	CSAPQGKDTEAFF	TGCAGTGCACCACAGGGGAAGGACACTGAAGCTTTCTTT
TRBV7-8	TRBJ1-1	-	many	CASSLEPFATEAFF	TGTGCCAGCAGCTTAGAGCCCTTTGCAACTGAAGCTTTCTTT
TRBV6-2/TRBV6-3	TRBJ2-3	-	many	CASSYSQLEFTDTQYF	TGTGCCAGCAGTTACTCGCAGTTAGAGTTCACAGATACGCAGTATTTT
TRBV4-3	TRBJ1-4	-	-	CASSQDGAGVGELFF	TGCGCCAGCAGCCAAGATGGGGCAGGAGTCGGTGAACTGTTTTTT
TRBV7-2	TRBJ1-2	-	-	CASSPVGYTF	TGTGCCAGCAGCCCAGTCGGCTACACCTTC
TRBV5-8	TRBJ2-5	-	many	CASSYTGTLGETQYF	TGTGCCAGCAGCTACACCGGGACATTGGGGGAGACCCAGTACTTC
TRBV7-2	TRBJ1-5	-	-	CASSLGEYNQPQHF	TGTGCCAGCAGCTTAGGGGAATACAATCAGCCCCAGCATTTT
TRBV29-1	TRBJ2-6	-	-	CSVEERTGSGANVLTF	TGCAGCGTTGAAGAGCGGACCGGCTCTGGGGCCAACGTCCTGACTTTC
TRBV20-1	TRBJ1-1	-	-	CSARDSSEAGATEAFF	TGCAGTGCTAGAGATAGCTCTGAGGCAGGGGCCACTGAAGCTTTCTTT
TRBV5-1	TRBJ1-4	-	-	CASSLGTAENEKLFF	TGCGCCAGCAGCTTGGGAACGGCCGAAAATGAAAAACTGTTTTTT
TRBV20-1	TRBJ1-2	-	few	CSARAYRAVYGYTF	TGCAGTGCTAGGGCCTACAGGGCGGTCTATGGCTACACCTTC
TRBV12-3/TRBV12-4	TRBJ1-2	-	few	CASSYTRGFNYGYTF	TGTGCCAGCAGTTACACGAGGGGATTTAACTATGGCTACACCTTC
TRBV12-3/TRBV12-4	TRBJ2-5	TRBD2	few	CASSPLAGGLYGETQYF	TGTGCCAGCAGCCCTCTAGCGGGGGGGTTATATGGAGAGACCCAGTACTTC
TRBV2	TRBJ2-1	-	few	CASSEYGPREQFF	TGTGCCAGCAGTGAATATGGGCCTCGCGAGCAGTTCTTC
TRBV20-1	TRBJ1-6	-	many	CSARVLPETYNSPLHF	TGCAGTGCTAGAGTGCTCCCAGAGACCTATAATTCACCCCTCCACTTT
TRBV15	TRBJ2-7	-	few	CATSRGGQNYGQYF	TGTGCCACCAGCAGAGGCGGACAGAATTACGGGCAGTACTTC
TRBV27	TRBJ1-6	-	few	CASSLSHRVNSPLHF	TGTGCCAGCAGTTTATCGCACAGGGTCAATTCACCCCTCCACTTT
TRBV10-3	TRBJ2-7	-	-	CAISEVNYEQYF	TGTGCCATCAGTGAGGTCAACTACGAGCAGTACTTC
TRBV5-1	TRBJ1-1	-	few	CASSWGPGGRTEAFF	TGCGCCAGCAGCTGGGGACCGGGAGGAAGGACTGAAGCTTTCTTT
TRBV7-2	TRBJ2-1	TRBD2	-	CASSVGGGGRFF	TGTGCCAGCAGCGTAGGAGGCGGGGGTCGGTTCTTC
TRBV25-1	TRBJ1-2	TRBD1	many	CASSDPGQGPVYGYTF	TGTGCCAGCAGTGATCCCGGACAGGGGCCCGTCTATGGCTACACCTTC
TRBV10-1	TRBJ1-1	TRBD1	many	CASNKGGSVTEAFF	TGCGCCAGCAATAAAGGGGGCAGCGTCACTGAAGCTTTCTTT
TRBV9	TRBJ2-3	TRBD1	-	CASSWGQGTDTQYF	TGTGCCAGCAGTTGGGGACAGGGTACAGATACGCAGTATTTT
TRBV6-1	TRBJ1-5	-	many	CASSEQGYSNQPQHF	TGTGCCAGCAGTGAACAGGGGTATAGCAATCAGCCCCAGCATTTT
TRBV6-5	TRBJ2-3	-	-	CASSYGETTDTQYF	TGTGCCAGCAGTTACGGGGAAACCACAGATACGCAGTATTTT
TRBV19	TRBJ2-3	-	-	CASSIGVTDTQYF	TGTGCCAGTAGTATAGGCGTTACAGATACGCAGTATTTT
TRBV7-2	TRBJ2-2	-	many	CASSRQAANTGELFF	TGTGCCAGCAGCCGACAGGCGGCGAACACCGGGGAGCTGTTTTTT
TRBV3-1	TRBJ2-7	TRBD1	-	CASSPGTGDFPPVRRYF	TGTGCCAGCAGCCCGGGGACAGGGGACTTTCCCCCCGTGCGACGGTACTTC
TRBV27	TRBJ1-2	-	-	CASSSGTFKTHNYGYTF	TGTGCCAGCAGTTCCGGGACTTTCAAAACCCATAACTATGGCTACACCTTC
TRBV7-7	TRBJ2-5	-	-	CASSLGHSQETQYF	TGTGCCAGCAGCTTAGGTCACAGCCAAGAGACCCAGTACTTC
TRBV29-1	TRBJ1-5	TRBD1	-	CSVEGGTGHYSNQPQHF	TGCAGCGTTGAAGGCGGGACAGGGCACTATAGCAATCAGCCCCAGCATTTT
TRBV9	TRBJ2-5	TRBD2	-	CASSVEERGGSETQYF	TGTGCCAGCAGCGTAGAAGAGCGGGGGGGCTCAGAGACCCAGTACTTC
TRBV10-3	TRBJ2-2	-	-	CAISELSGELFF	TGTGCCATCAGTGAGCTGTCCGGGGAGCTGTTTTTT
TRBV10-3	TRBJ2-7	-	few	CAISESRDGWGTQYF	TGTGCCATCAGTGAATCCCGGGATGGGTGGGGGACACAGTACTTC
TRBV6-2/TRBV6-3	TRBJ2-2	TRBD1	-	CASSYPKQGARTGELFF	TGTGCCAGCAGTTACCCGAAACAGGGGGCGCGCACCGGGGAGCTGTTTTTT
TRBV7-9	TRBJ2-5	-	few	CASSLPGIQETQYF	TGTGCCAGCAGCTTACCGGGGATCCAAGAGACCCAGTACTTC
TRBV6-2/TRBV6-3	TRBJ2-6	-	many	CASSAAQAGANVLTF	TGTGCCAGCAGTGCGGCACAGGCCGGGGCCAACGTCCTGACTTTC
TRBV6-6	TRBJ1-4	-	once	CASSYQWGAGKGKLFF	TGTGCCAGCAGTTACCAATGGGGGGCAGGGAAGGGAAAACTGTTTTTT
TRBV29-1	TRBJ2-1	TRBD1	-	CSVGDRASNEQFF	TGCAGCGTTGGGGACAGGGCCAGCAATGAGCAGTTCTTC
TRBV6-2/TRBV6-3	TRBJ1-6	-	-	CASSLTASPLHF	TGTGCCAGCAGCCTGACGGCTTCACCCCTCCACTTT
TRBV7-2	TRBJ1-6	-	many	CASSLSVRVKPLHF	TGTGCCAGCAGCTTATCGGTGCGGGTCAAACCCCTCCACTTT
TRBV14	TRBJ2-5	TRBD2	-	CASSHVAGTPGTQYF	TGTGCCAGCAGCCACGTAGCGGGGACCCCCGGGACCCAGTACTTC
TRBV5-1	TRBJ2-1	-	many	CASSSEGGNEQFF	TGCGCCAGCAGCTCCGAAGGGGGCAATGAGCAGTTCTTC
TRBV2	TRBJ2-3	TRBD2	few	CASSSGLAASTDTQYF	TGTGCCAGCAGTTCTGGACTAGCGGCTAGCACAGATACGCAGTATTTT
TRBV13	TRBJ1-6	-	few	CASSNRSPLHF	TGTGCCAGCAGCAACCGTTCACCCCTCCACTTT
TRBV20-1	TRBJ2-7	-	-	CSARRDGESSYEQYF	TGCAGTGCTAGAAGGGACGGTGAAAGCTCCTACGAGCAGTACTTC
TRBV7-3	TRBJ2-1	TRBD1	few	CASSFQRGTGVHEQFF	TGTGCCAGCAGCTTCCAGAGGGGGACAGGGGTTCACGAGCAGTTCTTC
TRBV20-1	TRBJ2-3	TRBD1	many	CSARSPTGPDTQYF	TGCAGTGCTAGATCTCCGACAGGGCCAGATACGCAGTATTTT
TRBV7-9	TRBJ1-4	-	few	CASSPPREGGEKLFF	TGTGCCAGCAGCCCACCCCGGGAGGGTGGTGAAAAACTGTTTTTT
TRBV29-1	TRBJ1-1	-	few	CSVEVRWAVNTEAFF	TGCAGCGTTGAAGTCCGCTGGGCCGTGAACACTGAAGCTTTCTTT
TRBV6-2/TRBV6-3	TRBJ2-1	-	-	CASRRFESYNEQFF	TGTGCCAGCAGAAGATTCGAGTCCTACAATGAGCAGTTCTTC
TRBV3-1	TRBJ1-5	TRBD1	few	CASSQGRTGGDNQPQHF	TGTGCCAGCAGCCAAGGGAGGACAGGCGGGGACAATCAGCCCCAGCATTTT
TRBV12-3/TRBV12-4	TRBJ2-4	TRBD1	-	CASSQGQGIAKNIQYF	TGTGCCAGCAGCCAAGGACAGGGGATCGCCAAAAACATTCAGTACTTC
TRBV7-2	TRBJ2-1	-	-	CASSLVVGGPNNEQFF	TGTGCCAGCAGCTTAGTAGTCGGGGGGCCTAACAATGAGCAGTTCTTC
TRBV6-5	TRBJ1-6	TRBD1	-	CASSYSLDRDNSPLHF	TGTGCCAGCAGTTACTCTCTGGACAGGGACAATTCACCCCTCCACTTT
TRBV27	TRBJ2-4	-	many	CASSLHETKNIQYF	TGTGCCAGCAGCCTCCATGAAACCAAAAACATTCAGTACTTC